These 2 T cell receptor beta chains originate from one sample sequenced in a study of blood T cell repertoires in COVID-19. The data were produced by immunoSEQ multiplex PCR, yet TCRdb's version contains in-frame clones alone and is incomplete. The data hold about 62,000 clones, with over 85% observed a single time. Sequences were obtained from peripheral blood. All receptors derive from a human donor in a cohort sampled during active COVID-19.

The chain couples TRBV24-1 to TRBJ2-1, with 12 bases matching TRBD2. Germline V gives CDR1 KGHDR, CDR2 SFDVKD. V lost 4 bases, J lost 8 bases, and 8 bases stayed unmatched. The CDR3 totals 16 residues. The DNA of the CDR3 is TGTGCCACCAGTGACCCCGGTCTAGCGGGGGGGCATGAGCAGTTCTTC. Amino acid sequence: CATSDPGLAGGHEQFF.

The chain joins TRBV19 to TRBJ1-2; 7 nucleotides match TRBD1. Germline CDR1 is LNHDA and CDR2 is SQIVND (reference sequence). J lost 4 bases, V lost 6 bases, and 11 bases had no gene match. The CDR3 is made up of 15 amino acids. The CDR3 is CASSTRDSYFYGYTF. CDR3 bases: TGTGCCAGTAGCACCCGGGACAGCTATTTCTATGGCTACACCTTC.